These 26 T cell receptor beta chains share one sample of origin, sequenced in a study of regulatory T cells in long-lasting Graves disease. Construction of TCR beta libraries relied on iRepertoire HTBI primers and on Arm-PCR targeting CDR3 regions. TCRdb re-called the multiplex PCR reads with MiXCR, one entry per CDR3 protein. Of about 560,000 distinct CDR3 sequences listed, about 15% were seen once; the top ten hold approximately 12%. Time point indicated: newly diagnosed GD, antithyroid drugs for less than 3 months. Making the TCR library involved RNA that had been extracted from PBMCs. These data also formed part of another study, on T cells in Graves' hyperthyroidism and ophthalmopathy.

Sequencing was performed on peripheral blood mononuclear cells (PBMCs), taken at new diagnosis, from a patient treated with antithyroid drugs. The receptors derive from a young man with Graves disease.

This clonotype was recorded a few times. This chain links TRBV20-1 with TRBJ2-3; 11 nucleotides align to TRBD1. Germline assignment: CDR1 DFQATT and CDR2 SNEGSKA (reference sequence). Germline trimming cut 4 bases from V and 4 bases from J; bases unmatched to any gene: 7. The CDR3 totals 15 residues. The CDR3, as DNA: TGCAGTGCTATCCGGACAGGGGGCTCGGCAGATACGCAGTATTTT. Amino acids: CSAIRTGGSADTQYF.

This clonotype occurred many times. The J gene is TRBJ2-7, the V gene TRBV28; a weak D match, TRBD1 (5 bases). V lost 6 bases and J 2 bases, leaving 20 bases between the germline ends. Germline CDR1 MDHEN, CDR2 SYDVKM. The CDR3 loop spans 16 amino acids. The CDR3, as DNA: TGTGCCAGCAGCCCCGACAGCGCTAGAAGGCCCTACGAGCAGTACTTC. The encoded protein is CASSPDSARRPYEQYF.

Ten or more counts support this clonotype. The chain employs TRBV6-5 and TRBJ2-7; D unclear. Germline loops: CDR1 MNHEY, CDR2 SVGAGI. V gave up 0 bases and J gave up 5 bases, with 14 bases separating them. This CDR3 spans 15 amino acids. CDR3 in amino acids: CASSYSIAVTNEQYF. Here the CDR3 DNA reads TGTGCCAGCAGTTACTCGATTGCCGTTACGAACGAGCAGTACTTC.

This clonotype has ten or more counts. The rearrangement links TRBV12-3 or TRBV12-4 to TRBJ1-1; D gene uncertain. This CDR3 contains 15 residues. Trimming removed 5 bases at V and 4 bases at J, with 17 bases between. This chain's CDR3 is CASSGGVISATEAFF. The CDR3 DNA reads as TGTGCCAGCAGTGGCGGGGTGATTTCAGCCACTGAAGCTTTCTTT.

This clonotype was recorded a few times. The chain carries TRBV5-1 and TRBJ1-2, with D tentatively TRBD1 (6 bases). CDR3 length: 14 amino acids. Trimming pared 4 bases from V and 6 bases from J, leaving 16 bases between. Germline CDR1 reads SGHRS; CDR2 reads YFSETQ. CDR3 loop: CASSGGTQGDGYTF. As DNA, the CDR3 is TGCGCCAGCAGCGGCGGGACACAAGGGGATGGCTACACCTTC.

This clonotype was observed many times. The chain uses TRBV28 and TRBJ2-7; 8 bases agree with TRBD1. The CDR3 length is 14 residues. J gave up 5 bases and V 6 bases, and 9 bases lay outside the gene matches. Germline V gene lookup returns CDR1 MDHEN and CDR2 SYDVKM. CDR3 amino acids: CASRARDRPHEQYF. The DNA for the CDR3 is TGTGCCAGCAGAGCCCGGGACAGGCCCCACGAGCAGTACTTC.

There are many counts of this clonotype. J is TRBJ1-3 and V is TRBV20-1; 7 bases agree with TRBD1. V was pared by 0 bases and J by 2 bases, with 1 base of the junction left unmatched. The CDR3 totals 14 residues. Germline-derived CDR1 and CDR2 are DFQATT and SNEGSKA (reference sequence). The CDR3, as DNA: TGCAGTGCTAGAGATGACAGGGCTGGAAACACCATATATTTT. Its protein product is CSARDDRAGNTIYF.

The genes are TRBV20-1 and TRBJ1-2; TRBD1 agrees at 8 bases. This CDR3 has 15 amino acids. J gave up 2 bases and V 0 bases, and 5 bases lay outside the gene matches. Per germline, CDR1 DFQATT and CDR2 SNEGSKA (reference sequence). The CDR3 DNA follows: TGCAGTGCTAGAGATCTAACAGGGGGAAACTATGGCTACACCTTC. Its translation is CSARDLTGGNYGYTF.

The CDR3 sequence: CASSTGGDLYEQYF. The CDR3 nucleotides are TGTGCCAGCAGTACCGGAGGGGATCTCTACGAGCAGTACTTC. The V call is TRBV9, the J call TRBJ2-7, with a tentative D call TRBD2 (6 bases). Germline CDR1 reads SGDLS; CDR2 reads YYNGEE. The CDR3 covers 14 residues. Trimming removed 5 bases from V and 3 bases from J, with 15 bases in between.

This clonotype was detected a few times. The CDR3 region is CASSNKDRGRAKNIQYF. The DNA for the CDR3 is TGTGCCAGCAGCAACAAGGACAGGGGAAGAGCCAAAAACATTCAGTACTTC. The genes are TRBV28 and TRBJ2-4; TRBD1 matches 9 bases. The CDR3 is made up of 17 amino acids. Trimming removed 6 bases from V and 0 bases from J; junction bases left unmatched: 9. Germline assignment: CDR1 MDHEN and CDR2 SYDVKM.

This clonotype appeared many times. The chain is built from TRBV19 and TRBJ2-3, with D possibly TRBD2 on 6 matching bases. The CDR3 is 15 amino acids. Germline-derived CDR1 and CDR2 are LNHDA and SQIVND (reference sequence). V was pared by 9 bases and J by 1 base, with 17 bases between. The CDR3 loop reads CASGGLPRGTDTQYF. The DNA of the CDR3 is TGTGCCAGCGGCGGACTACCTCGGGGCACAGATACGCAGTATTTT.

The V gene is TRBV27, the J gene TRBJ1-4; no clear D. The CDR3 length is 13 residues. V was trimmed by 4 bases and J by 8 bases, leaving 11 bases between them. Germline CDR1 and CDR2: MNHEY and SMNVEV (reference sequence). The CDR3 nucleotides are TGTGCCAGCAGTTCGAACAGTGGAGAAAAACTGTTTTTT. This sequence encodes CASSSNSGEKLFF.

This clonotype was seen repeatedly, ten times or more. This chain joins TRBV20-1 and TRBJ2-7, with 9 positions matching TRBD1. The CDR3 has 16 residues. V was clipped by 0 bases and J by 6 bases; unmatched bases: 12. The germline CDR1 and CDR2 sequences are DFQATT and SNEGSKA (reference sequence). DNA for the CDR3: TGCAGTGCTAGAGATCGCACCGGGACAGGGATTAGCGAGCAGTACTTC. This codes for CSARDRTGTGISEQYF.

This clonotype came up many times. The CDR3 DNA reads TGTGCCACCAGCAGAGATGCAGGGGGGAGAGAGCAGTACTTC. Translation: CATSRDAGGREQYF. V usage is TRBV15 and J usage is TRBJ2-7, with D perhaps TRBD1 (7 bases). Looked up from germline, CDR1 is LNHNV and CDR2 is YYDKDF (reference sequence). This CDR3 comprises 14 residues. The ends were cut back, 0 bases at V and 7 bases at J, with 13 bases in the middle.

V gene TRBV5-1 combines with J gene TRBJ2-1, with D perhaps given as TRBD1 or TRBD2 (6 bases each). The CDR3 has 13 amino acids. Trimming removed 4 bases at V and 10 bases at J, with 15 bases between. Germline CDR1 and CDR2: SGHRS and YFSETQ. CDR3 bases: TGCGCCAGCAGCCCCGGGATAGGGGGGGAGCAGTTCTTC. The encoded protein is CASSPGIGGEQFF.

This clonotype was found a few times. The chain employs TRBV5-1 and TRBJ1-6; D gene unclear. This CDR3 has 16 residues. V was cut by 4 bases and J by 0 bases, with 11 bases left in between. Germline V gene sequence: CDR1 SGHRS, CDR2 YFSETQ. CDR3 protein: CASSRWADSYNSPLHF. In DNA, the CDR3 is TGCGCCAGCAGCCGTTGGGCCGACTCCTATAATTCACCCCTCCACTTT.

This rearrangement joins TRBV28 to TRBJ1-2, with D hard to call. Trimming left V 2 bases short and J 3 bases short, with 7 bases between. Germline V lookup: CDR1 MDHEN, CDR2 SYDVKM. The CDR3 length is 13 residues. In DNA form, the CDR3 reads TGTGCCAGCAGTTTACAGGAGTACTATGGCTACACCTTC. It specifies CASSLQEYYGYTF.

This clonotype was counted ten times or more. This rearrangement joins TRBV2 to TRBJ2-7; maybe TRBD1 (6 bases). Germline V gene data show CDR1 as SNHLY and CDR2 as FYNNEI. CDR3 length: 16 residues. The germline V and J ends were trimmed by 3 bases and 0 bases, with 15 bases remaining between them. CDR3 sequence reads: CASSDMGAANSYEQYF. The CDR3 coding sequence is TGTGCCAGCAGTGATATGGGGGCAGCCAACTCCTACGAGCAGTACTTC.

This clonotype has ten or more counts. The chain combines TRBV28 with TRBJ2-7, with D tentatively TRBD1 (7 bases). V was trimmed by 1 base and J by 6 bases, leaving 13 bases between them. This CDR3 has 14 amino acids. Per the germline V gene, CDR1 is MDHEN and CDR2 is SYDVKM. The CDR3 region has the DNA TGTGCCAGCAGTTTATATGGGCAGGGGGGCGAGCAGTACTTC. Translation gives CASSLYGQGGEQYF. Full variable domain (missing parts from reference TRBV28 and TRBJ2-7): DVKVTQSSRYLVKRTGEKVFLECVQDMDHENMFWYRQDPGLGLRLIYFSYDVKMKEKGDIPEGYSVSREKKERFSLILESASTNQTSMYLCASSLYGQGGEQYFGPGTRLTVT.

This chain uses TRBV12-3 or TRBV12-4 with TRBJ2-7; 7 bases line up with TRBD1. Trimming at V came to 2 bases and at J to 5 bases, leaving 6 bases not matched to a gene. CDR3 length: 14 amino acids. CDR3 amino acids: CASSLPGQDDEQYF. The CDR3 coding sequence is TGTGCCAGCAGTTTACCCGGACAGGACGACGAGCAGTACTTC.

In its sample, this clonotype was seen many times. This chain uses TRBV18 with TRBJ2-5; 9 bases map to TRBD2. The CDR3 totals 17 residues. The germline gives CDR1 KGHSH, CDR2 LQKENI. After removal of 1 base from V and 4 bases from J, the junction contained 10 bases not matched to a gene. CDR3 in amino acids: CASSPQRATSGTETQYF. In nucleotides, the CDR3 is TGTGCCAGCTCACCACAAAGGGCGACTAGCGGTACAGAGACCCAGTACTTC.

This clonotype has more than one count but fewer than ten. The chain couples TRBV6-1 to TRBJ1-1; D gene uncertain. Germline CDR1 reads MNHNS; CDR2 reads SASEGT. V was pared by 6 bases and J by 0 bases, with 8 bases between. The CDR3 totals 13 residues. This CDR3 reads CASRERVNTEAFF. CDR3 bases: TGTGCCAGCAGGGAAAGGGTGAACACTGAAGCTTTCTTT.

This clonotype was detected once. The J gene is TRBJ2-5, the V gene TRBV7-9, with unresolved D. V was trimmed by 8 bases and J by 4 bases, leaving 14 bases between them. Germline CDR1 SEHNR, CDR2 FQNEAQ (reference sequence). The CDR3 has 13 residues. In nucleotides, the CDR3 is TGTGCCAGCCTTAGGGTGATAGGAGAGACCCAGTACTTC. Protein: CASLRVIGETQYF.

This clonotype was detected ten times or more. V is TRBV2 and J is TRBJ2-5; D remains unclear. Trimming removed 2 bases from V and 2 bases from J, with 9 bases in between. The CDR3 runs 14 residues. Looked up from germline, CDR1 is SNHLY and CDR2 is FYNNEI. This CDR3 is CASSERQTQETQYF. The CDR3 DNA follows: TGTGCCAGCAGTGAAAGGCAGACACAAGAGACCCAGTACTTC. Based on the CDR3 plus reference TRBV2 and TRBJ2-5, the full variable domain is EPEVTQTPSHQVTQMGQEVILRCVPISNHLYFYWYRQILGQKVEFLVSFYNNEISEKSEIFDDQFSVERPDGSNFTLKIRSTKLEDSAMYFCASSERQTQETQYFGPGTRLLVL.

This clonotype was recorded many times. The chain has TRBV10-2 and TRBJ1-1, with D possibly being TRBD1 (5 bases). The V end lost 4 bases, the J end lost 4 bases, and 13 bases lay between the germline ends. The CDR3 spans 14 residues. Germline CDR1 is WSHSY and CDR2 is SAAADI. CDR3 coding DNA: TGCGCCAGCAGTGCGAATGGGGGAGGCACTGAAGCTTTCTTT. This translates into CASSANGGGTEAFF.

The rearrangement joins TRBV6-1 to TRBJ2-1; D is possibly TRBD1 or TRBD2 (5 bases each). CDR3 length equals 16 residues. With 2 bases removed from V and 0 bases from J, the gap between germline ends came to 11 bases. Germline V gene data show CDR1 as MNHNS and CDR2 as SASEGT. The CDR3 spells CASSETWGSSYNEQFF. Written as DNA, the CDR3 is TGTGCCAGCAGTGAAACGTGGGGGAGCTCCTACAATGAGCAGTTCTTC.